Below are 29 T cell receptor beta chains sequenced from a single sample in a study of immune evolution from preneoplasia to lung adenocarcinoma. Here immunoSEQ multiplex PCR was the method, and the copy in TCRdb shows in-frame clones only, minus some. The sample contains several thousand clones, around 83% of which appear only once. The sequenced sample was FFPE invasive lung adenocarcinoma tissue. These TCRs come from a person between 50 and 69 years old with lung adenocarcinoma.

This clone was picked up one time. The V call is TRBV14, the J call TRBJ2-4; the D call may be TRBD1 or TRBD2 (5 bases each). The germline gives CDR1 SGHDN, CDR2 FVKESK. V was shortened by 5 bases and J by 7 bases, with 12 bases between the two germline ends. This CDR3 is 13 amino acids long. The CDR3 is CASSGGVVNIQYF. CDR3 nucleotide sequence: TGTGCCAGCAGCGGGGGTGTCGTGAACATTCAGTACTTC.

V and J are TRBV28 and TRBJ2-3; no clear D gene. With 6 bases removed from V and 6 bases from J, the gap between germline ends came to 7 bases. CDR1 and CDR2 from the germline V gene are MDHEN and SYDVKM. CDR3 size: 11 residues. The CDR3 DNA reads as TGTGCCAGCAGCAAGTCTGATACGCAGTATTTT. It specifies CASSKSDTQYF.

The chain employs TRBV29-1 and TRBJ2-7; TRBD1 agrees at 8 bases. The CDR3 is made up of 14 amino acids. Germline lookup yields CDR1 SQVTM and CDR2 ANQGSEA. With 6 bases clipped from V and 0 bases from J, the junction kept 7 bases outside the gene matches. The CDR3 nucleotides are TGCAGCGTACGGACAGGGTCAGGCTCCTACGAGCAGTACTTC. Translating it yields CSVRTGSGSYEQYF.

J is TRBJ2-7 and V is TRBV5-1; 9 nucleotides align to TRBD2. J gave up 6 bases and V 4 bases, and 5 bases lay outside the gene matches. The CDR3 covers 13 residues. Germline V CDR1 and CDR2: SGHRS, YFSETQ. The CDR3 reads CASSTGLAAEQYF. The CDR3, as DNA: TGCGCCAGCAGCACGGGACTAGCAGCCGAGCAGTACTTC.

V usage is TRBV6-1 and J usage is TRBJ2-2, with no clear D. This CDR3 is 15 amino acids long. Germline V gene data show CDR1 as MNHNS and CDR2 as SASEGT. V was cut by 1 base and J by 5 bases, with 11 bases left in between. The CDR3 DNA is TGTGCCAGCAGTGAAGGAGGCTCGGAGACCGGGGAGCTGTTTTTT. It translates to CASSEGGSETGELFF.

The chain employs TRBV6-5 and TRBJ1-3; D gene uncertain. The CDR3 totals 14 residues. V lost 2 bases, J lost 4 bases, and 9 bases lay in between. The V gene's germline CDR1 is MNHEY and CDR2 SVGAGI. The CDR3 reads CASSYLGWGNTIYF. The CDR3, as DNA: TGTGCCAGCAGTTACCTAGGGTGGGGAAACACCATATATTTT.

V is TRBV6-1 and J is TRBJ2-3, with D hard to call. CDR1 MNHNS and CDR2 SASEGT come from the germline V gene. CDR3 length: 15 amino acids. Trimming pared 4 bases from V and 4 bases from J, leaving 15 bases between. The CDR3 reads CASSALRTRADTQYF. CDR3 coding DNA: TGTGCCAGCAGTGCCTTGCGTACTCGGGCAGATACGCAGTATTTT.

The rearrangement uses TRBV6-5 and TRBJ2-7, with a tentative D call TRBD1 (5 bases). Trimming removed 3 bases from V and 0 bases from J, with 9 bases in between. Germline CDR1 reads MNHEY; CDR2 reads SVGAGI. The CDR3 sequence is 14 residues long. The CDR3 DNA follows: TGTGCCAGCAGTTATGACAGATACTCCTACGAGCAGTACTTC. It yields the protein CASSYDRYSYEQYF.

The chain uses TRBV18 and TRBJ2-5; D not resolved. CDR1 KGHSH and CDR2 LQKENI come from the germline V gene. Trimming left V 0 bases short and J 4 bases short, with 9 bases between. This CDR3 has 14 residues. The CDR3 DNA sequence: TGTGCCAGCTCACCACCCGAACTAAGAGAGACCCAGTACTTC. This gives the protein CASSPPELRETQYF.

This clone is a singleton in its sample. The chain employs TRBV19 and TRBJ1-1; D not certain. The CDR3 runs to 14 residues. Trimming removed 1 base at V and 0 bases at J, with 6 bases between. Germline V CDR1 and CDR2: LNHDA, SQIVND (reference sequence). CDR3 sequence (DNA): TGTGCCAGTAGTATAGCTGGGATGAACACTGAAGCTTTCTTT. Protein product: CASSIAGMNTEAFF.

V is TRBV27 and J is TRBJ1-2; D is ambiguous. Germline loops: CDR1 MNHEY, CDR2 SMNVEV (reference sequence). The CDR3 consists of 14 residues. Trimming took 5 bases from V and 5 from J, leaving 15 bases between them. The chain's CDR3 is CASSRTSTGYGYTF. CDR3 DNA sequence: TGTGCCAGCAGTCGGACCTCGACTGGGTATGGCTACACCTTC.

Only a few counts were recorded for this clone. The chain employs TRBV10-2 and TRBJ1-5; D not certain. The CDR3 has 16 amino acids. Germline values: CDR1 WSHSY, CDR2 SAAADI. Trimming left V 7 bases short and J 0 bases short, with 16 bases between. Here the CDR3 DNA reads TGCGCCAGCATGGATTCCAACGGTTTTAGCAATCAGCCCCAGCATTTT. It specifies CASMDSNGFSNQPQHF.

The V gene is TRBV29-1, the J gene TRBJ1-1, with D uncertain. CDR1 and CDR2 (germline): SQVTM, ANQGSEA. Trimming stripped 4 bases from V and 1 base from J, with 10 bases between. The length of the CDR3 is 13 residues. The CDR3 here is CSVVHSKNTEAFF. CDR3 nucleotides: TGCAGCGTTGTTCATAGTAAGAACACTGAAGCTTTCTTT.

The V gene is TRBV7-3, the J gene TRBJ2-2; D ambiguous. The CDR3 covers 14 residues. V was cut by 3 bases and J by 1 base, with 6 bases left in between. Germline CDR1 is SGHTA and CDR2 is FQGTGA. CDR3 in DNA: TGTGCCAGCAGCTTCGGGCAGAACACCGGGGAGCTGTTTTTT. It specifies CASSFGQNTGELFF. Full variable domain (outside the CDR3, taken from reference TRBV7-3 and TRBJ2-2): GAGVSQTPSNKVTEKGKYVELRCDPISGHTALYWYRQSLGQGPEFLIYFQGTGAADDSGLPNDRFFAVRPEGSVSTLKIQRTERGDSAVYLCASSFGQNTGELFFGEGSRLTVL.

The CDR3 loop is CASSQEEADLYNEQFF. CDR3 DNA: TGCGCCAGCAGCCAAGAAGAAGCGGACCTCTACAATGAGCAGTTCTTC. V usage is TRBV4-1 and J usage is TRBJ2-1, with TRBD2 as a possible D gene (5 bases). The CDR3 length is 16 residues. The germline V gene encodes CDR1 MGHRA and CDR2 YSYEKL. The ends were cut back, 0 bases at V and 3 bases at J, with 12 bases in the middle.

The chain uses TRBV5-1 and TRBJ1-4, with D unresolved. The CDR3 spans 14 residues. The V gene lost 3 bases and the J gene lost 7 bases, with 13 bases spanning the gap. Germline V lookup: CDR1 SGHRS, CDR2 YFSETQ. The CDR3 spells CASSSGQRGEKLFF. CDR3 in DNA: TGCGCCAGCAGCTCCGGCCAGCGCGGTGAAAAACTGTTTTTT.

The chain carries TRBV11-3 and TRBJ2-1; TRBD1 is a possible D gene (6 bases). Germline V gene lookup returns CDR1 SGHNT and CDR2 YENEEA. The CDR3 has 14 amino acids. V was shortened by 1 base and J by 4 bases, with 8 bases between the two germline ends. The CDR3 loop is CASSLGTAYNEQFF. CDR3 sequence (DNA): TGTGCCAGCAGCTTAGGGACAGCATACAATGAGCAGTTCTTC.

The CDR3 protein is CASSRGDTIYF. CDR3 coding DNA: TGTGCCAGCAGCAGGGGAGACACCATATATTTT. V usage is TRBV5-6 and J usage is TRBJ1-3, with D perhaps matching TRBD1 (5 bases). There are 11 residues in the CDR3. The V end lost 4 bases, the J end lost 8 bases, and 7 bases lay between the germline ends. CDR1 and CDR2 from the germline V gene are SGHDT and YYEEEE.

The genes are TRBV2 and TRBJ2-6; 8 bases align to TRBD2. Per germline, CDR1 SNHLY and CDR2 FYNNEI. The CDR3 contains 17 residues. Trimming removed 7 bases from V and 3 bases from J; junction bases left unmatched: 11. CDR3 region: CASTRGSAGVGANVLTF. CDR3 nucleotides: TGTGCCAGCACCCGCGGTTCAGCGGGAGTTGGGGCCAACGTCCTGACTTTC. Using reference TRBV2 and TRBJ2-6 for the parts outside the CDR3, the full variable domain is EPEVTQTPSHQVTQMGQEVILRCVPISNHLYFYWYRQILGQKVEFLVSFYNNEISEKSEIFDDQFSVERPDGSNFTLKIRSTKLEDSAMYFCASTRGSAGVGANVLTFGAGSRLTVL.

The chain has TRBV30 and TRBJ2-1; 7 nucleotides align to TRBD2. The CDR3 runs to 15 residues. V gave up 0 bases and J gave up 4 bases; unmatched junction bases: 6. CDR1 and CDR2 (germline): GTSNPN, SVGIG (reference sequence). The chain's CDR3 is CAWSVSAGAYNEQFF. CDR3 DNA: TGTGCCTGGAGTGTATCGGCGGGAGCATACAATGAGCAGTTCTTC. The full variable domain, with the rest looked up from reference TRBV30 and TRBJ2-1, is SQTIHQWPATLVQPVGSPLSLECTVEGTSNPNLYWYRQAAGRGLQLLFYSVGIGQISSEVPQNLSASRPQDRQFILSSKKLLLSDSGFYLCAWSVSAGAYNEQFFGPGTRLTVL.

The chain recombines TRBV29-1 with TRBJ2-1; possible D gene TRBD1, 5 bases. Trimming shortened V by 7 bases and J by 4 bases, and 11 bases separated the two germline ends. The CDR3 loop spans 12 amino acids. Germline CDR1 reads SQVTM; CDR2 reads ANQGSEA. This chain's CDR3 is CSANDRYNEQFF. DNA for the CDR3: TGCAGCGCCAACGACAGATACAATGAGCAGTTCTTC.

This rearrangement joins TRBV4-1 to TRBJ2-1; 12 bases are shared with TRBD2. This CDR3 has 16 amino acids. Losses at the gene ends were 3 bases for V and 4 bases for J; bases not matched to a gene: 4. Germline V gives CDR1 MGHRA, CDR2 YSYEKL. DNA for the CDR3: TGCGCCAGCAGCCAGTCTAGCGGGAGGGTATACAATGAGCAGTTCTTC. Translated, it gives CASSQSSGRVYNEQFF.

The rearrangement links TRBV19 to TRBJ2-1; 8 bases agree with TRBD2. The V and J ends lost 10 bases and 5 bases, in that order; junction bases with no gene match: 7. CDR1 and CDR2 (germline): LNHDA, SQIVND (reference sequence). The CDR3 consists of 13 residues. The chain's CDR3 is CATKGLGDNEQFF. The CDR3 DNA reads as TGTGCCACCAAGGGACTAGGCGACAATGAGCAGTTCTTC.

CDR3 in amino acids: CASRAGTGAPRELFF. DNA of the CDR3: TGCGCCAGCAGAGCTGGGACAGGGGCCCCCAGGGAGCTGTTTTTT. The rearrangement links TRBV5-1 to TRBJ2-2; 10 bases are shared with TRBD1. The V and J ends lost 5 bases and 9 bases, in that order; junction bases with no gene match: 10. In germline, CDR1 is SGHRS, CDR2 YFSETQ. This CDR3 contains 15 residues. The complete variable domain, with remaining parts taken from reference TRBV5-1 and TRBJ2-2, reads KAGVTQTPRYLIKTRGQQVTLSCSPISGHRSVSWYQQTPGQGLQFLFEYFSETQRNKGNFPGRFSGRQFSNSRSEMNVSTLELGDSALYLCASRAGTGAPRELFFGEGSRLTVL.

The chain joins TRBV28 to TRBJ2-5; weak D call: TRBD2 (5 bases). Near its end, the DNA agrees better with TRBJ2-7, so the J call may be wrong. From germline, CDR1 is MDHEN and CDR2 SYDVKM. The CDR3 loop spans 14 amino acids. CDR3: CASNRRSRSYEQYF. In DNA, the CDR3 is TGTGCCAGCAACCGGAGGTCAAGGTCCTACGAGCAGTACTTC.

The chain combines TRBV11-2 with TRBJ2-1, with a weak D call TRBD1 (6 bases). Per germline, CDR1 SGHAT and CDR2 FQNNGV. The V end was cut by 5 bases, the J end by 7 bases, with 15 bases between. The CDR3 is 14 amino acids. This chain's CDR3 is CASSHPMGANEQFF. CDR3 in DNA: TGTGCCAGCAGCCACCCAATGGGGGCTAATGAGCAGTTCTTC. The whole variable domain, remainder taken from reference TRBV11-2 and TRBJ2-1, is EAGVAQSPRYKIIEKRQSVAFWCNPISGHATLYWYQQILGQGPKLLIQFQNNGVVDDSQLPKDRFSAERLKGVDSTLKIQPAKLEDSAVYLCASSHPMGANEQFFGPGTRLTVL.

A word on this clone: The junction departs from germline at one end; a sequencing error may be responsible. The V call is TRBV11-1, the J call TRBJ2-1, with unresolved D. The germline V gene has CDR1 SGHAT and CDR2 FQDESV (reference sequence). There are 15 residues in the CDR3. CDR3 nucleotide sequence: TGTGCCAGCAGCTTAGCGCTAGTAGATTACAGTGAGCAGTTCTTC. Its translation: CASSLALVDYSEQFF.

This chain links TRBV6-6 with TRBJ2-5; a possible D gene is TRBD2 (6 bases). Germline values: CDR1 MNHNY, CDR2 SVGAGI (reference sequence). The CDR3 has 13 residues. The V end lost 10 bases, the J end lost 7 bases, and 19 bases lay between the germline ends. CDR3 DNA: TGTGCCACCAACTGGGAAGGGGAGGCGACCCAGTACTTC. It translates to CATNWEGEATQYF.

The CDR3 spells CASSEILTYGYTF. CDR3 in DNA: TGTGCCAGCAGTGAAATCCTAACCTATGGCTACACCTTC. The rearrangement uses TRBV6-1 and TRBJ1-2; D gene ambiguous. Germline CDR1 MNHNS, CDR2 SASEGT. The CDR3 runs to 13 residues. Trimming pared 2 bases from V and 4 bases from J, leaving 8 bases between.